This TCR beta chain was captured by sequencing in a study of OX40 agonist ivuxolimab in advanced cancers. Study background: The drug used for patients, ivuxolimab, was an agonistic anti-OX40 (CD134) antibody. Head and neck, renal cell, melanoma or hepatocellular carcinoma were the cancers that dose-escalation patients had. Prior anti-PD-1, anti-PD-L1 or anti-CTLA-4 therapy was allowed; approximately 41% had some. The study, taken as a whole, reports: Expanded clones tended on average to be more numerous among CD8+ T cells than CD4+.

CDR1 and CDR2 (germline): MNHEY, SVGAGI. The V gene end was trimmed by 9 bases and the J gene end by 6 bases; junction bases not matched to a gene: 5. The CDR3 extends over 13 amino acids. Here immunoSEQ multiplex PCR was the method, and the copy in TCRdb shows in-frame clones only, minus some. This table has approximately 60,000 clones, nearly 85% appearing once. As regards this clone: Antigen specificity is unknown.

This chain joins TRBV6-5 and TRBJ1-5, with TRBD1 matching 10 bases. This receptor was obtained from an adult with an advanced solid tumor such as melanoma, head and neck, liver or kidney cancer. The sample was CD4+ or CD8+ T cells sorted from blood, taken in a trial of the OX40 agonist ivuxolimab. The CDR3 region is CARKTGGRQPQHF. The CDR3 nucleotides read TGTGCCAGAAAGACAGGGGGCCGTCAGCCCCAGCATTTT.